A selection of T cell receptor beta chains follows, all from one sample in a study of CD8+ T cells in alopecia areata. TCRdb keeps only in-frame clones here, not all; method: immunoSEQ multiplex PCR. The sample shows around 100,000 clones, roughly 53% of them seen only once. Sequenced material: CD4+ T cells sorted from blood. The receptors stem from a human donor in good health. CDR3s include the opening cysteine and the closing phenylalanine or tryptophan. The order of the fields is D gene, V gene, clone size, J gene, CDR3 protein, CDR3 DNA. The D gene is left open where the match is weak. Size is stated for part of the rows, as once, few or many counts, or as a class when the clone is expanded.

TRBD2,TRBV30,.,TRBJ2-3,CAWSRGLAGGQVTQYF,TGTGCCTGGAGTAGGGGACTAGCGGGGGGGCAAGTTACGCAGTATTTT
TRBD1,TRBV29-1,few,TRBJ2-3,CSVRDRADTQYF,TGCAGCGTTAGGGACAGGGCAGATACGCAGTATTTT
.,TRBV4-2,many,TRBJ2-3,CASSRDGRGTDTQYF,TGTGCCAGCAGCCGCGATGGGCGGGGCACAGATACGCAGTATTTT
.,TRBV2,.,TRBJ1-6,CASSPHASPLHF,TGTGCCAGCAGCCCACACGCCTCACCCCTCCACTTT
TRBD1,TRBV6-1,.,TRBJ2-7,CASKSGTGQYEQYF,TGTGCCAGCAAATCCGGGACAGGGCAATACGAGCAGTACTTC
.,TRBV5-1,.,TRBJ2-1,CASKSGSGSSYNEQFF,TGCGCCAGCAAATCAGGCAGCGGTAGCTCCTACAATGAGCAGTTCTTC
TRBD2,TRBV5-1,few,TRBJ2-1,CASRSGTSGGADEQFF,TGCGCCAGCAGATCCGGGACTAGCGGGGGGGCCGATGAGCAGTTCTTC
TRBD2,TRBV7-2,.,TRBJ2-5,CASSLGAGGYQETQYF,TGTGCCAGCAGCTTAGGGGCGGGGGGATACCAAGAGACCCAGTACTTC
.,TRBV5-4,.,TRBJ2-1,CASSLGGGSYNEQFF,TGTGCCAGCAGCTTGGGTGGGGGCTCCTACAATGAGCAGTTCTTC
TRBD1,TRBV25-1,.,TRBJ1-1,CASSDRQGHTEAFF,TGTGCCAGCAGTGATAGACAGGGCCACACTGAAGCTTTCTTT
.,TRBV7-2,.,TRBJ2-4,CASSLGVAKNIQYF,TGTGCCAGCAGCTTAGGGGTAGCCAAAAACATTCAGTACTTC
.,TRBV9,.,TRBJ1-1,CASPTGRDTEAFF,TGTGCCAGCCCGACCGGCCGGGACACTGAAGCTTTCTTT
TRBD1,TRBV2,.,TRBJ1-2,CASSYRGGDYGYTF,TGTGCCAGCAGTTACAGGGGCGGAGACTATGGCTACACCTTC
.,TRBV29-1,few,TRBJ2-2,CSAGPYIVRGTGELFF,TGCAGCGCGGGCCCCTACATCGTGCGGGGCACCGGGGAGCTGTTTTTT
.,TRBV5-4,.,TRBJ2-2,CASSGRTISGTGELFF,TGTGCCAGCAGCGGTAGGACCATAAGCGGTACCGGGGAGCTGTTTTTT
.,TRBV7-9,.,TRBJ2-3,CASSSTGDTQYF,TGTGCCAGCAGCTCCACAGGAGATACGCAGTATTTT
.,TRBV7-2,.,TRBJ2-5,CASSFFETQYF,TGTGCCAGCAGCTTCTTTGAGACCCAGTACTTC
.,TRBV18,.,TRBJ2-5,CASSPVDQETQYF,TGTGCCAGCTCACCGGTAGACCAAGAGACCCAGTACTTC
.,TRBV6-6,.,TRBJ1-2,CASRGRGSMANYGYTF,TGTGCCAGCAGGGGGCGGGGGAGTATGGCTAACTATGGCTACACCTTC
.,TRBV7-2,.,TRBJ2-7,CASSLQLGLSYEQYF,TGTGCCAGCAGCCTCCAGCTCGGCCTCTCCTACGAGCAGTACTTC
.,TRBV4-1,.,TRBJ2-1,CASSPWPSSYNEQFF,TGCGCCAGCAGCCCCTGGCCGAGCTCCTACAATGAGCAGTTCTTC
.,TRBV4-3,.,TRBJ2-3,CASSQGAGPSTDTQYF,TGCGCCAGCAGCCAGGGAGCGGGCCCTAGCACAGATACGCAGTATTTT
.,TRBV30,.,TRBJ1-1,CAWTSGGLTEAFF,TGTGCCTGGACGAGCGGGGGGCTCACTGAAGCTTTCTTT
TRBD2,TRBV5-1,.,TRBJ2-3,CASSYYPGLAGGSLSTDTQYF,TGCGCCAGCAGCTACTACCCCGGACTAGCGGGGGGATCTCTTTCCACAGATACGCAGTATTTT
.,TRBV29-1,.,TRBJ1-2,CSGPGWARGRSYGYTF,TGCAGCGGCCCGGGGTGGGCCAGGGGCCGATCCTATGGCTACACCTTC
.,TRBV4-3,few,TRBJ1-3,CASSQSRTARSGNTIYF,TGCGCCAGCAGCCAAAGCCGGACAGCCCGCTCTGGAAACACCATATATTTT
.,TRBV4-1,.,TRBJ2-1,CASSQVSTLLSYNEQFF,TGCGCCAGCAGCCAAGTATCTACGCTCCTCTCCTACAATGAGCAGTTCTTC
.,TRBV18,few,TRBJ1-2,CASSPGVDYGYTF,TGTGCCAGCTCACCAGGGGTTGATTATGGCTACACCTTC
.,TRBV13,.,TRBJ2-7,CASSLGPLSSYEQYF,TGTGCCAGCAGCTTAGGTCCGCTTAGCTCCTACGAGCAGTACTTC
TRBD1,TRBV2,.,TRBJ2-7,CASRQTGTYEQYF,TGTGCCAGCAGGCAGACAGGGACATACGAGCAGTACTTC
TRBD1,TRBV29-1,.,TRBJ2-2,CSTDRAGTGELFF,TGCAGCACAGACAGGGCGGGCACCGGGGAGCTGTTTTTT
.,TRBV5-6,.,TRBJ2-1,CASSWRGRTNEQFF,TGTGCCAGCAGCTGGAGGGGCAGAACCAATGAGCAGTTCTTC
.,TRBV29-1,.,TRBJ2-3,CSVDDGYTDTQYF,TGCAGCGTTGATGACGGCTACACAGATACGCAGTATTTT
TRBD2,TRBV29-1,.,TRBJ2-7,CSVGEGMNYEQYF,TGCAGCGTTGGGGAGGGGATGAACTACGAGCAGTACTTC
.,TRBV7-2,.,TRBJ2-6,CASSWWHSGANVLTF,TGTGCCAGCAGCTGGTGGCACTCTGGGGCCAACGTCCTGACTTTC
.,TRBV29-1,.,TRBJ2-7,CSVVGQAYEQYF,TGCAGCGTTGTGGGGCAAGCCTACGAGCAGTACTTC
.,TRBV2,.,TRBJ2-6,CASIAYSGANVLTF,TGTGCCAGCATAGCGTACTCTGGGGCCAACGTCCTGACTTTC
.,TRBV30,.,TRBJ2-3,CAWTYQDTITDTQYF,TGTGCCTGGACCTACCAGGACACAATCACAGATACGCAGTATTTT
TRBD1,TRBV5-1,.,TRBJ1-4,CASSYRDREEKLFF,TGCGCCAGCAGCTACCGCGACAGGGAGGAAAAACTGTTTTTT
.,TRBV28,.,TRBJ1-5,CASGGYGNQPQHF,TGTGCCAGCGGAGGGTATGGCAATCAGCCCCAACATTTT